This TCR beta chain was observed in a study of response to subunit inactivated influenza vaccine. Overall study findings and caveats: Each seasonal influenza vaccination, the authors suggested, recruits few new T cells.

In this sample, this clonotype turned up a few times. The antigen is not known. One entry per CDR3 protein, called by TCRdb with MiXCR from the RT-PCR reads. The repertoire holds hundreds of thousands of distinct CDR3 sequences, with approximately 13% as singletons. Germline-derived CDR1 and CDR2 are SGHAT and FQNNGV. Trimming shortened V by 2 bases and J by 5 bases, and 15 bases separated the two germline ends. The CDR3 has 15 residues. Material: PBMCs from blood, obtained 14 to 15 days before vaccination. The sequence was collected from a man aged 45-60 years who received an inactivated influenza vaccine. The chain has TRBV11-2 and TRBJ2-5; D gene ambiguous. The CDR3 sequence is CASSLTFRRSETQYF. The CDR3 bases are TGTGCCAGCAGCTTAACTTTCCGGCGTTCGGAGACCCAGTACTTC. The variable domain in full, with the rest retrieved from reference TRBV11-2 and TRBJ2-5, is EAGVAQSPRYKIIEKRQSVAFWCNPISGHATLYWYQQILGQGPKLLIQFQNNGVVDDSQLPKDRFSAERLKGVDSTLKIQPAKLEDSAVYLCASSLTFRRSETQYFGPGTRLLVL.